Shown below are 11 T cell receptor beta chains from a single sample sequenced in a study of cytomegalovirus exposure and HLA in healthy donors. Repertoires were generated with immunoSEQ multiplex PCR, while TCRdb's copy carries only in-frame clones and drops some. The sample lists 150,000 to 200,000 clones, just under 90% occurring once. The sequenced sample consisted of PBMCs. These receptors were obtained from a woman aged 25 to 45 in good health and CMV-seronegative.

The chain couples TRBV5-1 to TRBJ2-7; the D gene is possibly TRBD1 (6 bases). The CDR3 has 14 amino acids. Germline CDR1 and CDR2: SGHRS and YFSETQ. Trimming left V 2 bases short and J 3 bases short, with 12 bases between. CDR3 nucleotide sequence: TGCGCCAGCAGCTTAGAACCGGACAGCTACGAGCAGTACTTC. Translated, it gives CASSLEPDSYEQYF. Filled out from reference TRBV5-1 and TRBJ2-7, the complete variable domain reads KAGVTQTPRYLIKTRGQQVTLSCSPISGHRSVSWYQQTPGQGLQFLFEYFSETQRNKGNFPGRFSGRQFSNSRSEMNVSTLELGDSALYLCASSLEPDSYEQYFGPGTRLTVT.

The CDR3 DNA reads as TGTGCCATCAGTCAACAGGGGGGCACCGGGGAGCTGTTTTTT. Protein sequence: CAISQQGGTGELFF. The chain couples TRBV10-3 to TRBJ2-2, with 8 bases lining up with TRBD1. The CDR3 consists of 14 residues. Germline V lookup: CDR1 ENHRY, CDR2 SYGVKD. The junction had 3 bases not matched to a gene; V was cut back by 5 bases and J by 4 bases.

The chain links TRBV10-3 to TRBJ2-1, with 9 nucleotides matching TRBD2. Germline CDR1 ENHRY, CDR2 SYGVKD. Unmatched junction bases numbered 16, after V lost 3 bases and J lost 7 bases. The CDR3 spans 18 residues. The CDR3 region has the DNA TGTGCCATCAGTGAATCCCTTCCTATGAGCGGGGGGAGGAATGAGCAGTTCTTC. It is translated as CAISESLPMSGGRNEQFF.

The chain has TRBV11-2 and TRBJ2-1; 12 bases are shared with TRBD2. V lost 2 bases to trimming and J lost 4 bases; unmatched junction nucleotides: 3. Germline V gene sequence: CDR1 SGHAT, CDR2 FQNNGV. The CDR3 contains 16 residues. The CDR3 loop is CASSLRGTSGYNEQFF. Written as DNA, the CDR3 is TGTGCCAGCAGCTTAAGGGGGACTAGCGGGTACAATGAGCAGTTCTTC.

CDR3 in amino acids: CASSDLSGGALYEQYF. In nucleotides, the CDR3 is TGCGCCAGCAGTGATCTGAGCGGGGGGGCCCTATACGAGCAGTACTTC. This chain uses TRBV10-2 with TRBJ2-7; 10 bases are shared with TRBD2. Germline V gene data show CDR1 as WSHSY and CDR2 as SAAADI. CDR3 length equals 16 residues. With V trimmed by 3 bases and J by 4 bases, 9 bases remained unmatched.

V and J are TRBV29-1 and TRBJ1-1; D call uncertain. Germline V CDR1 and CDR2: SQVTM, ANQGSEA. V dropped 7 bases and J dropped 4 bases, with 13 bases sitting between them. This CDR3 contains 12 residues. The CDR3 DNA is TGCAGCGACCAGGACGGGAGCACTGAAGCTTTCTTT. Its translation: CSDQDGSTEAFF.

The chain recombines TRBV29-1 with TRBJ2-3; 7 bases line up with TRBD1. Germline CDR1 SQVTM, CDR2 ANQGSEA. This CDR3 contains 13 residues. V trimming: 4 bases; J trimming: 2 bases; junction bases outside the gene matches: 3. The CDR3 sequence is CSVAGTATDTQYF. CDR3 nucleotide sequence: TGCAGCGTTGCCGGGACAGCCACAGATACGCAGTATTTT.

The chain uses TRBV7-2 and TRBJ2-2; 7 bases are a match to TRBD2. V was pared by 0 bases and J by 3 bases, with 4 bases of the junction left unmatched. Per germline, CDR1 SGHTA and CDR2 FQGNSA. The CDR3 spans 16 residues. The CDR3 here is CASSLALRGDTGELFF. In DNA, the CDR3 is TGTGCCAGCAGCTTAGCGCTCCGGGGGGACACCGGGGAGCTGTTTTTT. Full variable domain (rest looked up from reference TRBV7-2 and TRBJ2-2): GAGVSQSPSNKVTEKGKDVELRCDPISGHTALYWYRQSLGQGLEFLIYFQGNSAPDKSGLPSDRFSAERTGGSVSTLTIQRTQQEDSAVYLCASSLALRGDTGELFFGEGSRLTVL.

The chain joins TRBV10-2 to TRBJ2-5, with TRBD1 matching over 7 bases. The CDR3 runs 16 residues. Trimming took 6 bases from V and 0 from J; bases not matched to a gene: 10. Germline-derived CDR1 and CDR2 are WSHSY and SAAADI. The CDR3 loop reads CASSAVQGFYQETQYF. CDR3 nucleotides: TGCGCCAGCAGCGCAGTACAGGGGTTCTACCAAGAGACCCAGTACTTC.

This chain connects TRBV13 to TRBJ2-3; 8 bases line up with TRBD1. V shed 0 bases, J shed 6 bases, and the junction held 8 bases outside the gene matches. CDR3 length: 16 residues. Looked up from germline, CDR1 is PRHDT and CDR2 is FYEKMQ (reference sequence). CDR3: CASSLGQGAISDTQYF. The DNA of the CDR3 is TGTGCCAGCAGCTTAGGGCAGGGGGCGATTTCGGATACGCAGTATTTT.

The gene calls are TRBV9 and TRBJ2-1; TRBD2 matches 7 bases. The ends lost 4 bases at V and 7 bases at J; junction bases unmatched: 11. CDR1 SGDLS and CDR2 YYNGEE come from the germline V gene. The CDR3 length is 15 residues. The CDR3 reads CASSSRGDVFNEQFF. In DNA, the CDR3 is TGTGCCAGCAGCTCTCGGGGGGATGTCTTTAATGAGCAGTTCTTC.